The T cell receptor beta chain under discussion was sequenced for a study of OX40 agonist ivuxolimab in advanced cancers. Study information: Partial response was recorded in three patients: one hepatocellular carcinoma and two cutaneous melanoma cases.

Study-wide points: Circulating CD4+ and CD8+ T cells showed clonal expansion by week 6 at 0.1 to 3.0 mg/kg.

Baseline was the first blood sampling point, followed by cycle 4 day 1 and cycle 7 day 1. A word on this clone: What it binds is unknown.

Produced via immunoSEQ multiplex PCR; TCRdb's table is partial and in-frame only. The sample yields 30,000 or so clones, 70% to 85% seen once. The sequencing used CD4+ or CD8+ T cells sorted from blood, collected in a trial of the OX40 agonist ivuxolimab. The origin of this receptor is an adult with an advanced solid tumor such as melanoma, head and neck, liver or kidney cancer.

The CDR3: CASSLAVQTEAFF. CDR3 in DNA: TGTGCCAGCAGCTTAGCCGTCCAAACTGAAGCTTTCTTT. V is TRBV11-2 and J is TRBJ1-1; D uncertain. The CDR3 has 13 amino acids. Germline V gene lookup returns CDR1 SGHAT and CDR2 FQNNGV. The ends were cut back, 1 base at V and 5 bases at J, with 8 bases in the middle.